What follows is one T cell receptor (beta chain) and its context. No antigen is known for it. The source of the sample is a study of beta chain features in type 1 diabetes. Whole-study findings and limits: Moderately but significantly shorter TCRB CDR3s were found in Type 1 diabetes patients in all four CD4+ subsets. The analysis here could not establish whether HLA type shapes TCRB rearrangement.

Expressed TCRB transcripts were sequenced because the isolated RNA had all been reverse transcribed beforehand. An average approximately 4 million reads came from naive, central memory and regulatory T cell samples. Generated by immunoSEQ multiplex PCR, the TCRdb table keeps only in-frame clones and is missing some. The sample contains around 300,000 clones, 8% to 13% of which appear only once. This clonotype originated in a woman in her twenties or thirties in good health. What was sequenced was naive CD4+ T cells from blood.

CDR3 DNA: TGTGCCAGTATTCCGGGACAGGGTTCTTCTCACTATGGCTACACCTTC. Protein: CASIPGQGSSHYGYTF. The chain recombines TRBV19 with TRBJ1-2, with 9 positions matching TRBD1. The CDR3 is 16 residues long. With 7 bases clipped from V and 3 bases from J, the junction kept 12 bases outside the gene matches. In germline, CDR1 is LNHDA, CDR2 SQIVND (reference sequence). The variable domain in full, with the rest retrieved from reference TRBV19 and TRBJ1-2, is DGGITQSPKYLFRKEGQNVTLSCEQNLNHDAMYWYRQDPGQGLRLIYYSQIVNDFQKGDIAEGYSVSREKKESFPLTVTSAQKNPTAFYLCASIPGQGSSHYGYTFGSGTRLTVV.